This T cell receptor (beta chain) was observed in a study of blood T cell repertoires in COVID-19. This CDR3 has 13 amino acids. V lost 5 bases to trimming and J lost 10 bases; unmatched junction nucleotides: 8. The germline gives CDR1 MNHEY, CDR2 SVGAGI. The repertoire was sequenced with immunoSEQ multiplex PCR; TCRdb's copy has only in-frame clones and lacks some. The sample yields 190,000 or so clones, 65% to 85% seen once. The chain combines TRBV6-5 with TRBJ2-1; 7 positions match TRBD1. This sequence originates from a man between 45 and 60 years old with active or convalescent COVID-19. The sample comprised peripheral blood. CDR3 bases: TGTGCCAGCAGTCGCCCCGGACAGGACGAGCAGTTCTTC. This gives the protein CASSRPGQDEQFF.